This T cell receptor (beta chain) was retrieved from a study of radiation and T cells in renal cell carcinoma. Study-level background: Nephrectomy followed 15 Gy stereotactic body radiation by 4 weeks.

General study findings and limits: In blood, top tumor clones expanded by 2 weeks, shrinking by 4. No pretreatment tumor biopsies were available for baseline clonotypes.

Clones were read by immunoSEQ multiplex PCR, and TCRdb kept only the in-frame ones, dropping some. Among some 120,000 clones listed, 88% were seen once. Specified time point: blood 2 weeks post-SBRT. As to treatment: 15 Gy SBRT to primary tumor, nephrectomy 4 weeks later. Radiation-treated patients gave blood at baseline, week 2 and week 4. CDR3 length equals 14 residues. Germline lookup yields CDR1 SGHNT and CDR2 YYREEE (reference sequence). V was shortened by 1 base and J by 1 base, with 8 bases between the two germline ends. In this sample, this clone turned up a few times. No antigen is known for it.

This material consisted of blood, taken from a patient whose treatment included radiotherapy and nephrectomy. The V and J genes are TRBV5-4 and TRBJ1-1, with D uncertain. The sequence derives from a woman in her 70s with renal cell carcinoma. CDR3 coding DNA: TGTGCCAGCAGCTTGACAACAGCGAACACTGAAGCTTTCTTT. Translation: CASSLTTANTEAFF.